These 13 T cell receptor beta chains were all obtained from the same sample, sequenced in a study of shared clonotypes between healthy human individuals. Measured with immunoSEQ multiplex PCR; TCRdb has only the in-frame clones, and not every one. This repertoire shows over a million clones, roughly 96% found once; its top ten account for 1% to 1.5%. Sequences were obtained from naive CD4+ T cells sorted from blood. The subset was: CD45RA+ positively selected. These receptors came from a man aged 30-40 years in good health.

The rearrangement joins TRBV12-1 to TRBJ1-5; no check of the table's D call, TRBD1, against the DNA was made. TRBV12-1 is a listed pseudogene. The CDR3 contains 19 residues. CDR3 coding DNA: TGTGCCAGCAGCCAATCAAGACAGGGGGACTGGATTAGCAATCAGCCCCAGCATTTT. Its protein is CASSQSRQGDWISNQPQHF.

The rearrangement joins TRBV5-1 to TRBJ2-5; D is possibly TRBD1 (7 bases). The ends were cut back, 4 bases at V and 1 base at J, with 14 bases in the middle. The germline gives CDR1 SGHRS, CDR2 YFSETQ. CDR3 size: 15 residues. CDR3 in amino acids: CASSPVQGGQETQYF. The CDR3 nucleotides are TGCGCCAGCAGCCCGGTGCAGGGGGGCCAAGAGACCCAGTACTTC.

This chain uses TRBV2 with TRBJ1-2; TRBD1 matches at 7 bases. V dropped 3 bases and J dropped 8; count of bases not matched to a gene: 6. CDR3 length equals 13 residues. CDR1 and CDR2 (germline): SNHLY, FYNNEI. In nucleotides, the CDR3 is TGTGCCAGCAGTGAGGCCAGGGGGGACGGCTACACCTTC. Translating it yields CASSEARGDGYTF.

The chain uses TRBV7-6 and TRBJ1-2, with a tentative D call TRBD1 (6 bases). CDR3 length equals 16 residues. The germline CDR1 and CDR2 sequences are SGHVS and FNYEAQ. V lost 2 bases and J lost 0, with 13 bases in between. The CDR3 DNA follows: TGTGCCAGCAGCTTAACCCTACAGGGAGCTAACTATGGCTACACCTTC. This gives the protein CASSLTLQGANYGYTF.

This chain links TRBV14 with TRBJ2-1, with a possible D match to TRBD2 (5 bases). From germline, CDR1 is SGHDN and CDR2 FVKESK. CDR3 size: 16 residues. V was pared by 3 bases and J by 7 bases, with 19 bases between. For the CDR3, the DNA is TGTGCCAGCAGCCACCGCGCGGCCCCCACGGGGAATGAGCAGTTCTTC. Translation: CASSHRAAPTGNEQFF.

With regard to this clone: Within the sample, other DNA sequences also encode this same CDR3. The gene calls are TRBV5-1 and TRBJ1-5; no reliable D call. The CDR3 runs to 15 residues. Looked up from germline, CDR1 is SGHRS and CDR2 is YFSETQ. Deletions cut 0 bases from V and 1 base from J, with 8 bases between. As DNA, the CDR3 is TGCGCCAGCAGCTTGGATCGCGGCAGCAATCAGCCCCAGCATTTT. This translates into CASSLDRGSNQPQHF.

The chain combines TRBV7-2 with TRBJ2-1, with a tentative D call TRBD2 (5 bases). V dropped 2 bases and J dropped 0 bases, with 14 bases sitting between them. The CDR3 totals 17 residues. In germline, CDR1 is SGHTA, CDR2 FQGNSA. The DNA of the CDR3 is TGTGCCAGCAGCTTATTGGGTAGCGAGAGCTCCTACAATGAGCAGTTCTTC. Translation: CASSLLGSESSYNEQFF.

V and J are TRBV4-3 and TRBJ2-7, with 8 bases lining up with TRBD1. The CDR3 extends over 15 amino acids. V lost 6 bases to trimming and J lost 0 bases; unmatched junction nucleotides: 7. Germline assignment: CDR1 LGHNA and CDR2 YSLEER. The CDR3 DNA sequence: TGCGCCAGCAGACTTACCGGGACAGGCTCCTACGAGCAGTACTTC. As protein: CASRLTGTGSYEQYF.

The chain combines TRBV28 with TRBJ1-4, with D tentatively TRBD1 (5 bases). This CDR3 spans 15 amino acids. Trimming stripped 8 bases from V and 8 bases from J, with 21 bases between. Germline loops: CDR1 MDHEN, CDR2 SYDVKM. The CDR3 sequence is CASGGGVGSREKLFF. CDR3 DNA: TGTGCCAGCGGGGGTGGGGTCGGCTCGAGAGAAAAACTGTTTTTT.

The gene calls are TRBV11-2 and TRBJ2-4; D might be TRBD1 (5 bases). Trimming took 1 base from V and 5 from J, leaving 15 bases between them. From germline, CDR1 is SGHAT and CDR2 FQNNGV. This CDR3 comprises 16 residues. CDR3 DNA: TGTGCCAGCAGCTTAGTGCCAGGGTCGATCGAAAACATTCAGTACTTC. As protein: CASSLVPGSIENIQYF.

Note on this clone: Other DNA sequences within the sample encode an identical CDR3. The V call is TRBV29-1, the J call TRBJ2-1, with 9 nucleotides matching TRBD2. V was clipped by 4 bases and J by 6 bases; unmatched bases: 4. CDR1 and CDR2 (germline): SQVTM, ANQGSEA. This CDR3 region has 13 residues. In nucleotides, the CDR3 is TGCAGCGTTGGCGGGAGGGCCCTCAATGAGCAGTTCTTC. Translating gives CSVGGRALNEQFF.

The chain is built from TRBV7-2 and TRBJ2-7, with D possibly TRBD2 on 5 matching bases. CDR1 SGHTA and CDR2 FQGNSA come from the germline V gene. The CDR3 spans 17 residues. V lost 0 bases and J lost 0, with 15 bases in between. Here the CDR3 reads CASSLARVGVISYEQYF. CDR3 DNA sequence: TGTGCCAGCAGCTTAGCAAGGGTCGGGGTGATCTCCTACGAGCAGTACTTC.

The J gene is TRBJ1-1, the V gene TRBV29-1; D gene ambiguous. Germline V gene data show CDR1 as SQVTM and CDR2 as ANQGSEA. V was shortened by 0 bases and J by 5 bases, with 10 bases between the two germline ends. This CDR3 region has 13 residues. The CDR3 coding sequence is TGCAGCGTTGAAGAATTTACCGGGACTGAAGCTTTCTTT. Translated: CSVEEFTGTEAFF.